The source of this TCR beta chain is a study of blood T cell repertoires in COVID-19. Study overall: COVID-19 samples collected from the United States, Italy and Spain covered acute and convalescent phases. Sources were T cells, B-cell-depleted T cells, or PBMCs; the material itself was cDNA or gDNA.

Generated by immunoSEQ multiplex PCR, the TCRdb table keeps only in-frame clones and is missing some. The sample has 95,000 to 150,000 clones; 70% to 85% are singletons. This TCR came from a woman aged 65 to 85 with acute or convalescent COVID-19. Sequenced: peripheral blood.

CDR3 residues: CAWSSDRGALNYGYTF. CDR3 DNA: TGTGCCTGGTCCTCGGACAGGGGGGCCCTTAACTATGGCTACACCTTC. The chain uses TRBV30 and TRBJ1-2; 10 bases line up with TRBD1. This CDR3 spans 16 amino acids. Germline lookup yields CDR1 GTSNPN and CDR2 SVGIG (reference sequence). Unmatched junction bases numbered 10, after V lost 5 bases and J lost 1 base. The variable domain in full, completed from reference TRBV30 and TRBJ1-2, reads SQTIHQWPATLVQPVGSPLSLECTVEGTSNPNLYWYRQAAGRGLQLLFYSVGIGQISSEVPQNLSASRPQDRQFILSSKKLLLSDSGFYLCAWSSDRGALNYGYTFGSGTRLTVV.